This T cell receptor beta chain appears in the sequencing data of a study of T cells of healthy individuals. Germline trimming cut 2 bases from V and 10 bases from J; bases unmatched to any gene: 7. CDR1 and CDR2 from the germline V gene are MNHNY and SVGAGI (reference sequence). The CDR3 is 14 residues long. TCRdb re-analysed the 5' RACE reads in MiXCR, keeping a single row per CDR3 protein. The sample includes tens of thousands of distinct CDR3 sequences, 15% to 20% seen only once; the top ten take around 5.1%. V is TRBV6-6 and J is TRBJ1-4, with TRBD1 matching 7 bases. The TCR comes from a human donor in good health. CDR3 residues: CASSYGTVTGKLFF. CDR3 nucleotides: TGTGCCAGCAGTTACGGGACAGTCACAGGAAAACTGTTTTTT.